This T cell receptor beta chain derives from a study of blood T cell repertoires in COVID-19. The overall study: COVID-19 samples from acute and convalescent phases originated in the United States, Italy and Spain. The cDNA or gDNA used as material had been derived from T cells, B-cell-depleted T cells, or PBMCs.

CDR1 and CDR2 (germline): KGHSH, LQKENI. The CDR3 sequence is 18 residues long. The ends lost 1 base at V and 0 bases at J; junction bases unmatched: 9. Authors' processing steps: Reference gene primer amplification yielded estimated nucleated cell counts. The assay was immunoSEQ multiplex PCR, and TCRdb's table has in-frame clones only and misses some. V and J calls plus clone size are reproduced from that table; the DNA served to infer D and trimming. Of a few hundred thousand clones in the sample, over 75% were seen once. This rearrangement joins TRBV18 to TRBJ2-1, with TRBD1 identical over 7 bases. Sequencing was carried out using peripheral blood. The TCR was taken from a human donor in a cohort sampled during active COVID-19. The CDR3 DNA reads TGTGCCAGCTCACCACTTGACAGGGTTGTTAGCTCCTACAATGAGCAGTTCTTC. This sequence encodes CASSPLDRVVSSYNEQFF.